These 11 T cell receptor beta chains share one sample of origin, sequenced in a study of shared clonotypes between healthy human individuals. Using immunoSEQ multiplex PCR, the repertoire was profiled, and TCRdb retains in-frame clones only, with some absent. The sample contains some 800,000 clones, more than 85% of which appear only once. Positive CCR7 selection of CD45RO-negative cells yielded the naive CD8 cells, and terminally differentiated effector memory CD45RA+ cells were excluded. Sequencing was performed on naive CD8+ T cells sorted from blood. The receptors were gathered from a man aged 25-40 years in good health.

This chain joins TRBV29-1 and TRBJ2-3, with 8 bases identical to TRBD2. With V trimmed by 7 bases and J by 1 base, 16 bases remained unmatched. The germline gives CDR1 SQVTM, CDR2 ANQGSEA. This CDR3 is 17 amino acids long. In DNA form, the CDR3 reads TGCAGCGCCCCCGGGGGGGGCCGGGAGTTCGGCACAGATACGCAGTATTTT. Protein sequence: CSAPGGGREFGTDTQYF.

The V gene is TRBV20-1, the J gene TRBJ2-1; no firm D call. Trimming stripped 7 bases from V and 6 bases from J, with 10 bases between. The V gene's germline CDR1 is DFQATT and CDR2 SNEGSKA (reference sequence). CDR3 length: 11 amino acids. The DNA for the CDR3 is TGCAGTGTGCGTCGAGCCAATGAGCAGTTCTTC. Translating gives CSVRRANEQFF.

For the CDR3, the DNA is TGTGCCAGCAGTCAACCGACAGGGTTTGAAGCTTTCTTT. Its translation: CASSQPTGFEAFF. V and J are TRBV28 and TRBJ1-1; 7 nucleotides align to TRBD1. The J segment lost 7 bases and the V segment lost 5 bases, leaving 7 bases of the junction unmatched. The CDR3 spans 13 residues. The germline V gene encodes CDR1 MDHEN and CDR2 SYDVKM.

The rearrangement links TRBV6-1 to TRBJ1-5; D not certain. Germline lookup yields CDR1 MNHNS and CDR2 SASEGT. V lost 6 bases, J lost 0 bases, and 12 bases lay in between. CDR3 size: 15 residues. The CDR3 DNA follows: TGTGCCAGCAGCCCCCCCGGTTATAGCAATCAGCCCCAGCATTTT. Encoded protein: CASSPPGYSNQPQHF.

The chain couples TRBV15 to TRBJ1-4, with D unresolved. Germline V gives CDR1 LNHNV, CDR2 YYDKDF (reference sequence). Trimming left V 0 bases short and J 0 bases short, with 8 bases between. CDR3 length: 16 amino acids. The chain's CDR3 is CATSRDRGPTNEKLFF. In nucleotides, the CDR3 is TGTGCCACCAGCAGAGACAGAGGACCAACTAATGAAAAACTGTTTTTT.

The chain joins TRBV14 to TRBJ2-7; D uncertain. Germline V lookup: CDR1 SGHDN, CDR2 FVKESK. The CDR3 sequence is 12 residues long. V lost 2 bases and J 2 bases, leaving 4 bases between the germline ends. In DNA form, the CDR3 reads TGTGCCAGCAGCCAAATAACCTACGAGCAGTACTTC. Encoded protein: CASSQITYEQYF.

This chain connects TRBV29-1 to TRBJ2-2; D gene ambiguous. Germline V gene sequence: CDR1 SQVTM, CDR2 ANQGSEA. Trimming stripped 6 bases from V and 2 bases from J, with 10 bases between. This CDR3 is built from 13 residues. CDR3 in DNA: TGCAGCGTCGGCCTGTTCAACACCGGGGAGCTGTTTTTT. Amino acids: CSVGLFNTGELFF.

The V and J genes are TRBV15 and TRBJ2-5; TRBD2 matches 7 bases. The CDR3 runs 14 residues. CDR1 and CDR2 (germline): LNHNV, YYDKDF (reference sequence). V lost 2 bases and J lost 7; bases outside the gene matches: 7. The CDR3 here is CATSRLADRGTQYF. The CDR3 DNA reads as TGTGCCACCAGCAGACTAGCGGACCGTGGGACCCAGTACTTC. The full variable domain, completed using reference TRBV15 and TRBJ2-5, is DAMVIQNPRYQVTQFGKPVTLSCSQTLNHNVMYWYQQKSSQAPKLLFHYYDKDFNNEADTPDNFQSRRPNTSFCFLDIRSPGLGDTAMYLCATSRLADRGTQYFGPGTRLLVL.

The chain employs TRBV5-5 and TRBJ2-7, with unresolved D. The CDR3 covers 14 residues. Trimming shortened V by 0 bases and J by 4 bases, and 11 bases separated the two germline ends. Germline V CDR1 and CDR2: SGHKS, YYEKEE (reference sequence). The chain's CDR3 is CASSLEGLNYEQYF. CDR3 nucleotides: TGTGCCAGCAGCTTGGAGGGTCTAAATTACGAGCAGTACTTC.

The count of this clone is one. V is TRBV29-1 and J is TRBJ2-3, with 7 bases matching TRBD2. Germline assignment: CDR1 SQVTM and CDR2 ANQGSEA. V was pared by 5 bases and J by 5 bases, with 7 bases of the junction left unmatched. The CDR3 totals 13 residues. CDR3 region: CSVNIAGGDTQYF. CDR3 bases: TGCAGCGTTAATATAGCGGGCGGAGATACGCAGTATTTT.

The chain links TRBV28 to TRBJ1-1; TRBD1 matches 8 bases. V shed 2 bases and J 1 base; nucleotides not matched to a gene: 3. There are 15 residues in the CDR3. Germline CDR1 and CDR2: MDHEN and SYDVKM. CDR3 residues: CASSLLGQENTEAFF. CDR3 sequence (DNA): TGTGCCAGCAGTTTACTGGGACAGGAGAACACTGAAGCTTTCTTT. Looking up the rest from reference TRBV28 and TRBJ1-1 gives the full variable domain: DVKVTQSSRYLVKRTGEKVFLECVQDMDHENMFWYRQDPGLGLRLIYFSYDVKMKEKGDIPEGYSVSREKKERFSLILESASTNQTSMYLCASSLLGQENTEAFFGQGTRLTVV.